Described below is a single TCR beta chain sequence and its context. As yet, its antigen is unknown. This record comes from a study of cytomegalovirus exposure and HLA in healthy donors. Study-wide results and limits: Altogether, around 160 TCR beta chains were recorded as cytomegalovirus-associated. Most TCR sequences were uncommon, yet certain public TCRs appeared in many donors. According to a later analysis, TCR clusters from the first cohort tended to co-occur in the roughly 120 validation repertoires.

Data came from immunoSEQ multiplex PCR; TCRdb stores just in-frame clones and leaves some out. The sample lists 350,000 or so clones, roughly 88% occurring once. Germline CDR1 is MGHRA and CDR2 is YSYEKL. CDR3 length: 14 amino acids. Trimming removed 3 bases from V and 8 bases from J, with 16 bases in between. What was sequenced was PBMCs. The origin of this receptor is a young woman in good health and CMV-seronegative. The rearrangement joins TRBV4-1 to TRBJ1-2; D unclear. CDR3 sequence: CASSQAAGLDGYTF. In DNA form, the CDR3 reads TGCGCCAGCAGCCAGGCGGCGGGTTTAGACGGCTACACCTTC.